A single sample gave rise to the 26 T cell receptor beta chains below, sequenced in a study of Ad26.COV2.S vaccination and SARS-CoV-2 variants. Sequencing was performed with immunoSEQ multiplex PCR; in TCRdb, only in-frame clones are kept and a portion is missing. Of 350,000 to 450,000 clones in the sample, 70% to 90% were seen once. Documented treatment: around 19 received Ad26.COV2.S at low or high dose, single or two shots; about five received placebo; per-sample allocation not given. Repertoires come from day 63 after the first vaccine or placebo injection. The input for sequencing was peripheral blood, taken in a trial of Ad26.COV2.S vaccine versus placebo. The receptors were gathered from a person aged 18 to 59 who received the Ad26.COV2.S COVID-19 vaccine or a placebo.

The V gene is TRBV9, the J gene TRBJ2-1; 9 bases fit TRBD2. The ends lost 10 bases at V and 2 bases at J; junction bases unmatched: 10. The CDR3 sequence is 15 residues long. The germline gives CDR1 SGDLS, CDR2 YYNGEE. The CDR3 here is CALNGGRVPYNEQFF. The CDR3 DNA reads TGTGCCTTGAACGGCGGGAGGGTCCCCTACAATGAGCAGTTCTTC.

V is TRBV2 and J is TRBJ2-2; the D gene is possibly TRBD2 (5 bases). The CDR3 has 15 amino acids. Trimming shortened V by 4 bases and J by 2 bases, and 11 bases separated the two germline ends. Germline V gene sequence: CDR1 SNHLY, CDR2 FYNNEI. The CDR3 nucleotides are TGTGCCAGCAGTGCCAGGACGGGAAACACCGGGGAGCTGTTTTTT. Translating it yields CASSARTGNTGELFF.

This clone was seen ten or more times. The chain uses TRBV27 and TRBJ2-5; D is possibly TRBD1 (5 bases). The CDR3 spans 15 residues. Germline V gene sequence: CDR1 MNHEY, CDR2 SMNVEV (reference sequence). Trimming stripped 5 bases from V and 7 bases from J, with 20 bases between. The chain's CDR3 is CASSPLGAGLGTQYF. The CDR3 region has the DNA TGTGCCAGCAGTCCTCTTGGGGCTGGGCTAGGGACCCAGTACTTC.

This rearrangement joins TRBV27 to TRBJ1-5, with D possibly TRBD1 on 5 matching bases. Between the trimmed V and J ends, which lost 1 base and 4 bases, there was a span of 5 bases. Germline lookup yields CDR1 MNHEY and CDR2 SMNVEV (reference sequence). CDR3 length equals 13 residues. CDR3 sequence reads: CASSLWGNQPQHF. In nucleotides, the CDR3 is TGTGCCAGCAGTTTATGGGGGAATCAGCCCCAGCATTTT.

The V and J genes are TRBV5-6 and TRBJ2-5; D is uncertain. Trimming pared 4 bases from V and 5 bases from J, leaving 9 bases between. Germline CDR1 and CDR2: SGHDT and YYEEEE. The CDR3 runs 12 residues. The CDR3 DNA is TGTGCCAGCAGCGGGGATCATGAGACCCAGTACTTC. Translating it yields CASSGDHETQYF.

This clone is a singleton in its sample. The chain employs TRBV27 and TRBJ2-7; 8 bases are a match to TRBD2. Germline CDR1 is MNHEY and CDR2 is SMNVEV (reference sequence). J was trimmed by 3 bases and V by 7 bases; bases with no gene match: 14. The CDR3 is 16 amino acids. The CDR3 DNA reads as TGTGCCAGCACTCCCTCGGGGGGGCCTATTCTCTACGAGCAGTACTTC. Translation gives CASTPSGGPILYEQYF.

The chain combines TRBV27 with TRBJ2-7, with 7 bases fitting TRBD2. With 8 bases clipped from V and 6 bases from J, the junction kept 7 bases outside the gene matches. CDR1 MNHEY and CDR2 SMNVEV come from the germline V gene (reference sequence). The CDR3 spans 12 residues. CDR3 sequence reads: CASSGREGEQYF. CDR3 DNA: TGTGCCAGCTCCGGCAGGGAGGGCGAGCAGTACTTC.

The rearrangement joins TRBV11-2 to TRBJ2-3; D is unresolved. The CDR3 loop spans 15 amino acids. V was pared by 1 base and J by 0 bases, with 8 bases between. Germline loops: CDR1 SGHAT, CDR2 FQNNGV. The CDR3 bases are TGTGCCAGCAGCTTAGCTCGCCGAAGCACAGATACGCAGTATTTT. This translates into CASSLARRSTDTQYF. The whole variable domain, remainder taken from reference TRBV11-2 and TRBJ2-3, is EAGVAQSPRYKIIEKRQSVAFWCNPISGHATLYWYQQILGQGPKLLIQFQNNGVVDDSQLPKDRFSAERLKGVDSTLKIQPAKLEDSAVYLCASSLARRSTDTQYFGPGTRLTVL.

The DNA of the CDR3 is TGTGCCAGCAGCTGGGGTAGCGGCACCTACAATGAGCAGTTCTTC. It yields the protein CASSWGSGTYNEQFF. The chain links TRBV5-6 to TRBJ2-1, with D maybe TRBD2 (6 bases). Trimming stripped 3 bases from V and 2 bases from J, with 12 bases between. Germline lookup yields CDR1 SGHDT and CDR2 YYEEEE. CDR3 length: 15 residues.

This clone appeared once. CDR3 amino acids: CASRQVSGAEAFF. In DNA form, the CDR3 reads TGTGCCAGCAGACAGGTTTCGGGGGCTGAAGCTTTCTTT. The chain has TRBV12-3 or TRBV12-4 and TRBJ1-1; a weak D match, TRBD1 (5 bases). The CDR3 runs 13 residues. Trimming took off 6 bases at V and 6 bases at J, with 14 bases between the two ends.

This clone appeared a single time. This sequence joins TRBV29-1 and TRBJ2-7; D might be TRBD1 (6 bases). Germline V CDR1 and CDR2: SQVTM, ANQGSEA. The V gene lost 0 bases and the J gene lost 1 base, with 10 bases spanning the gap. The CDR3 has 14 amino acids. CDR3 sequence (DNA): TGCAGCGTTGAAGACAGGGGTGTATCCTACGAGCAGTACTTC. The encoded protein is CSVEDRGVSYEQYF.

This chain joins TRBV11-2 and TRBJ2-1; D unclear. CDR1 is SGHAT and CDR2 is FQNNGV in the germline V gene. The CDR3 sequence is 13 residues long. Trimming cost V 0 bases and J 6 bases, with 6 bases left between them. The CDR3, as DNA: TGTGCCAGCAGCTTAGAAAGGGTCAATGAGCAGTTCTTC. Translating it yields CASSLERVNEQFF.

The genes are TRBV18 and TRBJ1-6; D may be TRBD1 (5 bases). The CDR3 is made up of 13 amino acids. The germline V gene has CDR1 KGHSH and CDR2 LQKENI. Trimming stripped 4 bases from V and 10 bases from J, with 11 bases between. The DNA for the CDR3 is TGTGCCAGCTCACGGGACCTTAAATCACCCCTCCACTTT. Translation: CASSRDLKSPLHF.

The chain employs TRBV29-1 and TRBJ2-5, with 8 bases aligning to TRBD2. V dropped 4 bases and J dropped 4; count of bases not matched to a gene: 5. The CDR3 runs to 13 residues. Germline CDR1 SQVTM, CDR2 ANQGSEA. CDR3 in amino acids: CSVAGGVRETQYF. The DNA of the CDR3 is TGCAGCGTTGCCGGGGGGGTCAGAGAGACCCAGTACTTC. The full variable domain, rest sourced from reference TRBV29-1 and TRBJ2-5, is SAVISQKPSRDICQRGTSLTIQCQVDSQVTMMFWYRQQPGQSLTLIATANQGSEATYESGFVIDKFPISRPNLTFSTLTVSNMSPEDSSIYLCSVAGGVRETQYFGPGTRLLVL.

The chain couples TRBV4-1 to TRBJ2-6; D is uncertain. Germline V gene data show CDR1 as MGHRA and CDR2 as YSYEKL. Trimming pared 2 bases from V and 1 base from J, leaving 12 bases between. The length of the CDR3 is 17 residues. The CDR3 DNA reads as TGCGCCAGCAGCCAACTAATAATGAGATCTGGGGCCAACGTCCTGACTTTC. It is translated as CASSQLIMRSGANVLTF.

The chain employs TRBV7-9 and TRBJ2-1; 11 positions agree with TRBD1. The CDR3 has 16 residues. With V trimmed by 5 bases and J by 6 bases, 9 bases remained unmatched. The germline CDR1 and CDR2 sequences are SEHNR and FQNEAQ (reference sequence). DNA for the CDR3: TGTGCCAGCAGCCCTGTCGCCGGGACAGGGGGCAATGAGCAGTTCTTC. Encoded protein: CASSPVAGTGGNEQFF.

J is TRBJ2-7 and V is TRBV20-1, with D perhaps matching TRBD1 or TRBD2 (6 bases each). The germline V gene has CDR1 DFQATT and CDR2 SNEGSKA (reference sequence). Trimming cost V 3 bases and J 2 bases, with 17 bases left between them. The CDR3 length is 15 residues. The CDR3 DNA reads TGCAGTGCTAGTTACGGGGGCCAGGAAACCTACGAGCAGTACTTC. This translates into CSASYGGQETYEQYF.

Only one count was recorded for this clone. V gene TRBV3-1 (or the pseudogene TRBV3-2) combines with J gene TRBJ1-6; perhaps TRBD1 as D (5 bases). The CDR3 runs 14 residues. Germline assignment: CDR1 LGHDT and CDR2 YNNKEL (reference sequence). Trimming removed 4 bases from V and 11 bases from J, with 15 bases in between. The CDR3 region is CASSPTGPTPPLHF. As DNA, the CDR3 is TGTGCCAGCAGCCCTACAGGCCCCACCCCACCCCTCCACTTT.

The V and J genes are TRBV4-3 and TRBJ2-7; 8 bases agree with TRBD1. The CDR3 covers 15 residues. Germline CDR1 is LGHNA and CDR2 is YSLEER. Trimming removed 0 bases from V and 3 bases from J; junction bases left unmatched: 4. The DNA for the CDR3 is TGCGCCAGCAGCCAAGACAGGGGGCCTATCTACGAGCAGTACTTC. This codes for CASSQDRGPIYEQYF.

The rearrangement uses TRBV6-4 and TRBJ2-1; D uncertain. This CDR3 spans 14 amino acids. In germline, CDR1 is MRHNA, CDR2 SNTAGT. V lost 0 bases to trimming and J lost 9 bases, with 12 bases between them. CDR3 sequence (DNA): TGTGCCAGCAGTGACTCATATGGGTACGGTGAGCAGTTCTTC. It codes for CASSDSYGYGEQFF.

The chain has TRBV6-2 or TRBV6-3 and TRBJ1-2; D remains unclear. The germline V and J ends were trimmed by 5 bases and 3 bases, with 13 bases remaining between them. The CDR3 is made up of 14 amino acids. The V gene's germline CDR1 is MNHEY and CDR2 SVGEGT. The CDR3 sequence: CASSTLSFDYGYTF. CDR3 nucleotide sequence: TGTGCCAGCAGTACCCTCTCGTTCGACTATGGCTACACCTTC.

The rearrangement links TRBV7-9 to TRBJ2-7; D may be TRBD1 or TRBD2 (5 bases each). Germline V lookup: CDR1 SEHNR, CDR2 FQNEAQ (reference sequence). Trimming shortened V by 7 bases and J by 1 base, and 17 bases separated the two germline ends. The CDR3 spans 15 residues. CDR3 region: CASIPSRDPSYEQYF. As DNA, the CDR3 is TGTGCCAGCATCCCTAGTCGGGACCCGTCCTACGAGCAGTACTTC.

The chain employs TRBV2 and TRBJ1-1; D is ambiguous. V dropped 7 bases and J dropped 2 bases, with 2 bases sitting between them. Germline V gene lookup returns CDR1 SNHLY and CDR2 FYNNEI. This CDR3 has 10 residues. CDR3 coding DNA: TGTGCCAGCAAAAACACTGAAGCTTTCTTT. This gives the protein CASKNTEAFF. The complete variable domain, with remaining parts taken from reference TRBV2 and TRBJ1-1, reads EPEVTQTPSHQVTQMGQEVILRCVPISNHLYFYWYRQILGQKVEFLVSFYNNEISEKSEIFDDQFSVERPDGSNFTLKIRSTKLEDSAMYFCASKNTEAFFGQGTRLTVV.

As DNA, the CDR3 is TGTGCCAGCAGACTAGCGGGAGGAAGGGGCAATGAGCAGTTCTTC. It yields the protein CASRLAGGRGNEQFF. V and J are TRBV6-5 and TRBJ2-1; TRBD2 matches 12 bases. CDR1 is MNHEY and CDR2 is SVGAGI in the germline V gene. The CDR3 is 15 residues long. Trimming removed 6 bases from V and 6 bases from J; junction bases left unmatched: 6.

This rearrangement joins TRBV29-1 to TRBJ2-2; 7 nucleotides match TRBD1. The germline gives CDR1 SQVTM, CDR2 ANQGSEA. V shed 6 bases and J 4 bases; nucleotides not matched to a gene: 11. CDR3 length: 15 amino acids. CDR3 sequence: CSVTRQGSGTGELFF. The CDR3 DNA is TGCAGCGTAACCAGACAGGGTTCGGGCACCGGGGAGCTGTTTTTT.

The J gene is TRBJ1-2, the V gene TRBV5-5; TRBD1 agrees at 11 bases. V lost 1 base, J lost 4 bases, and 3 bases stayed unmatched. This CDR3 spans 15 amino acids. Per the germline V gene, CDR1 is SGHKS and CDR2 is YYEKEE (reference sequence). CDR3 sequence: CASSLQGQGAYGYTF. CDR3 in DNA: TGTGCCAGCAGCTTGCAAGGACAGGGGGCCTATGGCTACACCTTC.